The clone carrying this T cell receptor beta chain was detected only a few times. Its antigen is unknown. The sample belongs to a study of post-analysis software for immune sequencing data. Points from the study as a whole: There were about five TRBV segments more frequent in patients than controls, and TRBV5-6, TRBV5-1 and TRBV20-1 were among them.

TCR beta cDNA libraries had unique molecular identifiers. In TCRdb, the PCR reads were re-called with MiXCR into one record per CDR3 protein. The table includes 150,000 to 200,000 distinct CDR3 sequences, 30% detected once. Trimming removed 0 bases from V and 0 bases from J, with 9 bases in between. CDR1 is MNHEY, CDR2 SMNVEV, per germline (reference sequence). CDR3 length: 16 amino acids. The receptor was derived from a girl aged 5 to 17 with multiple sclerosis. The chain carries TRBV27 and TRBJ1-5, with a weak D call TRBD1 (5 bases). The sample taken for sequencing was blood. CDR3 nucleotides: TGTGCCAGCAGTTTATCGACAGCGTATAGCAATCAGCCCCAGCATTTT. This sequence encodes CASSLSTAYSNQPQHF.